This T cell receptor (beta chain) was sequenced in a study of spatial heterogeneity in lung cancer. Noted time point: sample taken at primary tumor resection. The approximately 70 donors had untreated early-stage non-small cell lung cancer. No cells were sorted before sequencing. The whole RNA sequenced was extracted from tumor, nontumor lung or frozen PBMC. There are many counts of this clonotype. Antigen specificity is unknown. Regarding the study as a whole: Blood showed ubiquitous tumor TCRs more often at resection than at routine follow-up.

TCRdb processed the 5' RACE reads anew with MiXCR; each CDR3 protein has one entry. The sample includes nearly 80,000 distinct CDR3 sequences, 7% to 9% of them seen just once. Deletions cut 7 bases from V and 8 bases from J, with 20 bases between. The length of the CDR3 is 13 residues. Germline V gene sequence: CDR1 SQVTM, CDR2 ANQGSEA. This sequence originates from a male donor with early-stage non-small cell lung cancer. The specimen was PBMCs, collected at surgery. The chain employs TRBV29-1 and TRBJ1-2; D uncertain. The CDR3 here is CSAPILRTGGYTF. In DNA form, the CDR3 reads TGCAGCGCCCCCATTTTGCGTACGGGGGGCTACACCTTC.